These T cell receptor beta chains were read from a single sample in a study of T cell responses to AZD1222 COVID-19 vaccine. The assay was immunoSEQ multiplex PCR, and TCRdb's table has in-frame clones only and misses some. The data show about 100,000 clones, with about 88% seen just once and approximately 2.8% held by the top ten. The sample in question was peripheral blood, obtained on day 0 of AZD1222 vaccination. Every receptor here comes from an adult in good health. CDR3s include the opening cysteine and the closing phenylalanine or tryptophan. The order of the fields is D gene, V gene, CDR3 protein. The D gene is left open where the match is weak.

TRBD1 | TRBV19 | CASSRKTGVMNTEAFF
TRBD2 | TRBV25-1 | CASSARLAGEVEQFF
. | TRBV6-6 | CASGETTQETQYF
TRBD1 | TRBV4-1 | CASSPGGSNQPQHF
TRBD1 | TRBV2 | CASSEFRGRGNTIYF
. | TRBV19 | CASSIDRGWTDTQYF
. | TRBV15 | CATSRDRAGEQYF
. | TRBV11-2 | CASSLGSGKETQYF
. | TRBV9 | CASSVVGARDTQYF
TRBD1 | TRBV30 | CAYCPGQGYYGYTF
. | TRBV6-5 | CASSYSGPRENSPLHF
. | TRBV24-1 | CATSDPRRGGTEAFF
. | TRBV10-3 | CAISEGQAGNTIYF
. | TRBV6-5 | CASTDTNYGYTF
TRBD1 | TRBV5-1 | CASSFEGQPYNEQFF
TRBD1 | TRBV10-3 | CAINPGQGGNEQFF
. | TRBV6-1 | CASSENINQPQHF
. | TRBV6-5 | CASSYSTASNYEQYF
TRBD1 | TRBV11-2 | CASIRDRGGNEQFF
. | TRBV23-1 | CASSQSRDTNFLYSYGYTF
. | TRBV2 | CASSYYGPSNTEAFF
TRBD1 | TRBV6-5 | CASSPFRGPDTQYF
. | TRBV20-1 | CSAAPGDTQYF
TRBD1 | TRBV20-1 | CSASSGTANTEAFF
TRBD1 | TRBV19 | CASSARQGAQPQHF
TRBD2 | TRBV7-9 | CASSPRKPSGGPSTDTQYF